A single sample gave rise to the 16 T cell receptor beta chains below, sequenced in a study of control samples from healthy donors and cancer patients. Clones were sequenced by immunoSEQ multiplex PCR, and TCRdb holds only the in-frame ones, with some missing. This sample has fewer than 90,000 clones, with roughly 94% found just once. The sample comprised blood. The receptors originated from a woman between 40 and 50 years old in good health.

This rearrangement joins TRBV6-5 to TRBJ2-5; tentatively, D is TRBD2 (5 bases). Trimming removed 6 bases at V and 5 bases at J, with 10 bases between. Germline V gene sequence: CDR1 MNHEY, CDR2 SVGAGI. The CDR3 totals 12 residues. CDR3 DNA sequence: TGTGCCAGCAGCCCCGGGGAGGAGACCCAGTACTTC. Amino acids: CASSPGEETQYF.

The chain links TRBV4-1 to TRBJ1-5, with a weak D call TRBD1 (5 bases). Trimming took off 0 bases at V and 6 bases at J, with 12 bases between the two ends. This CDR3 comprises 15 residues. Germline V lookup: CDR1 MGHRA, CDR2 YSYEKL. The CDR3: CASSQEMVGVQPQHF. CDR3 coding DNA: TGCGCCAGCAGCCAAGAGATGGTGGGGGTTCAGCCCCAGCATTTT.

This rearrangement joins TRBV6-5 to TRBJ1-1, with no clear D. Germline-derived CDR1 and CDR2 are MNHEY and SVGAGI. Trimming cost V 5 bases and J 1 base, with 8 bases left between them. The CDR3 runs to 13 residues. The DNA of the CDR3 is TGTGCCAGCAGTAGAGGCAGGAACACTGAAGCTTTCTTT. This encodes CASSRGRNTEAFF.

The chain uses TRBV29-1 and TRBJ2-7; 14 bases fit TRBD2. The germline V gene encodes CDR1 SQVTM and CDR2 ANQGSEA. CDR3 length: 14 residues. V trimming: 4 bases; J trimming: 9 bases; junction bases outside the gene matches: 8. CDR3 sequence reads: CSVAGTSGREGQYF. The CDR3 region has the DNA TGCAGCGTTGCGGGGACTAGCGGGAGAGAGGGGCAGTACTTC.

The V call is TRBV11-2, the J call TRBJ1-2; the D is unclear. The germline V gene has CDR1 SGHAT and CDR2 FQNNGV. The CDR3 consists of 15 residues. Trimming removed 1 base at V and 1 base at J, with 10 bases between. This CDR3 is CASSLGHGVNYGYTF. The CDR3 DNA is TGTGCCAGCAGCTTAGGACACGGAGTTAACTATGGCTACACCTTC.

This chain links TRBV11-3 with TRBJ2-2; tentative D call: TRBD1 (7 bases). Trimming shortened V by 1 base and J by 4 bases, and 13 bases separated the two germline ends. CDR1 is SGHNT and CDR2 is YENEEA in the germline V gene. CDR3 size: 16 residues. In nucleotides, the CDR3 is TGTGCCAGCAGCTTAGGGGGGGACAGCGGCACCGGGGAGCTGTTTTTT. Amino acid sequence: CASSLGGDSGTGELFF.

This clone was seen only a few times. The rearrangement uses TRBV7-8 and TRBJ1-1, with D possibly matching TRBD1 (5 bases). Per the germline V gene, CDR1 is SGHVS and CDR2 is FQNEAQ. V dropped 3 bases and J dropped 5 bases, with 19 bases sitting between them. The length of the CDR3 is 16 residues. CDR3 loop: CASSFSVMGEGTEAFF. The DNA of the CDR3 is TGTGCCAGCAGCTTTTCCGTTATGGGGGAGGGGACTGAAGCTTTCTTT.

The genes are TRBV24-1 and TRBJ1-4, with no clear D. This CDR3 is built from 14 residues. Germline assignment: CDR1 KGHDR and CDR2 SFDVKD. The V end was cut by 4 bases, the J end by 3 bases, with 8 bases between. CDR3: CATSEGSSNEKLFF. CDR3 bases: TGTGCCACCAGTGAGGGATCGTCTAATGAAAAACTGTTTTTT.

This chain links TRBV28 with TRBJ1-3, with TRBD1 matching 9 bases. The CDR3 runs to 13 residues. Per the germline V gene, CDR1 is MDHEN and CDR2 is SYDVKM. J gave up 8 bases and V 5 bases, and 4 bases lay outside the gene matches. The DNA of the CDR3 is TGTGCCAGCAGTCTACAGGGGGCGTACACCATATATTTT. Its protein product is CASSLQGAYTIYF.

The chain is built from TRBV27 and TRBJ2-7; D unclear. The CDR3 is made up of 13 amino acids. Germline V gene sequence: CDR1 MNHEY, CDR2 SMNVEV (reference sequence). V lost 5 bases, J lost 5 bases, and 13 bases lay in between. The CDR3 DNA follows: TGTGCCAGCAGTGTGAAGTGGGCTGACGAGCAGTACTTC. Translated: CASSVKWADEQYF.

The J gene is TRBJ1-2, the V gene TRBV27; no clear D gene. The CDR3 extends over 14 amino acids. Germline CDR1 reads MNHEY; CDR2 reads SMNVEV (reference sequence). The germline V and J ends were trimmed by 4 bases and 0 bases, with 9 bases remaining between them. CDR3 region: CASSWAGANYGYTF. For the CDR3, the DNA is TGTGCCAGCAGTTGGGCAGGTGCTAACTATGGCTACACCTTC.

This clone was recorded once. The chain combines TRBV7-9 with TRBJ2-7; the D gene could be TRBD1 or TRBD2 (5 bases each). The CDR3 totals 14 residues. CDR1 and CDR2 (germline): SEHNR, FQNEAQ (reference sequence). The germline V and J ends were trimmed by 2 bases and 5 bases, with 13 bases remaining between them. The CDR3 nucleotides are TGTGCCAGCAGCTTAATACCAGGGAGACACGAGCAGTACTTC. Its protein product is CASSLIPGRHEQYF. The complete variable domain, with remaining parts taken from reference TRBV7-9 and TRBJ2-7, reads DTGVSQNPRHKITKRGQNVTFRCDPISEHNRLYWYRQTLGQGPEFLTYFQNEAQLEKSRLLSDRFSAERPKGSFSTLEIQRTEQGDSAMYLCASSLIPGRHEQYFGPGTRLTVT.

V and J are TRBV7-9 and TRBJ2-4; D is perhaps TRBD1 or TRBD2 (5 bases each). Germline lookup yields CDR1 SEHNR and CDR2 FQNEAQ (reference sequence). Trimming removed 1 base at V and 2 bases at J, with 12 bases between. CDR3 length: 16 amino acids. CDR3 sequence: CASSLGAGTTKNIQYF. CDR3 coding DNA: TGTGCCAGCAGCTTAGGAGCAGGGACGACCAAAAACATTCAGTACTTC.

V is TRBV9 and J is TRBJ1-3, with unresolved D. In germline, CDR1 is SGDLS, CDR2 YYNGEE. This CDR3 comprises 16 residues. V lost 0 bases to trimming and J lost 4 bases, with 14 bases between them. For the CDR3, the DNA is TGTGCCAGCAGCGTAGAAGGAGGGTCGGCGGGAAACACCATATATTTT. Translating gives CASSVEGGSAGNTIYF. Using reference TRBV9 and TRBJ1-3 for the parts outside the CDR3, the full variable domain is DSGVTQTPKHLITATGQRVTLRCSPRSGDLSVYWYQQSLDQGLQFLIQYYNGEERAKGNILERFSAQQFPDLHSELNLSSLELGDSALYFCASSVEGGSAGNTIYFGEGSWLTVV.

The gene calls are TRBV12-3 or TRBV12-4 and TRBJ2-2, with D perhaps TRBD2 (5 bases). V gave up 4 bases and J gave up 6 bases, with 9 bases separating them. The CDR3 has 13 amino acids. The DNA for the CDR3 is TGTGCCAGCAGTTACCCCGGGGCCGGGGAGCTGTTTTTT. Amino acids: CASSYPGAGELFF.

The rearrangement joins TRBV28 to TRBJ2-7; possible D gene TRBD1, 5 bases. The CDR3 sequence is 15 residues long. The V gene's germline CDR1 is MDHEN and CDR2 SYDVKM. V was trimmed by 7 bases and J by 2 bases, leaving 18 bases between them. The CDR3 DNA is TGTGCCAGCAACTCCCCTAACAGGTTAGCCTACGAGCAGTACTTC. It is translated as CASNSPNRLAYEQYF. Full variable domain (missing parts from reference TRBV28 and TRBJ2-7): DVKVTQSSRYLVKRTGEKVFLECVQDMDHENMFWYRQDPGLGLRLIYFSYDVKMKEKGDIPEGYSVSREKKERFSLILESASTNQTSMYLCASNSPNRLAYEQYFGPGTRLTVT.